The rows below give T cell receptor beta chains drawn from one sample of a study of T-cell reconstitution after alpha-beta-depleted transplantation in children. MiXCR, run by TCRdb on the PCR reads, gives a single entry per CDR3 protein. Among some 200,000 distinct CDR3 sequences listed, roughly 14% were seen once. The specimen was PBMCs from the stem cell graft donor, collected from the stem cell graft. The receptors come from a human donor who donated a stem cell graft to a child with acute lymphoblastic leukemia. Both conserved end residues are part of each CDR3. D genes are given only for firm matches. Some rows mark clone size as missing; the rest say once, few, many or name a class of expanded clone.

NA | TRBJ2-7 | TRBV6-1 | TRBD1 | TGTGCCAGCAGTGTGTCGACAGGGCAGTGGAGCCACGACCAGTACTTC | CASSVSTGQWSHDQYF
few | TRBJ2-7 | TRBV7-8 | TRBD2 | TGTGCCAGCAGCCAACTAGCGGGAAACTCCTACGAGCAGTACTTC | CASSQLAGNSYEQYF
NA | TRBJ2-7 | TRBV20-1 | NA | TGCAGTGCTAGAGATCTCCGGGACCCCGCGCAGCAGTACTTC | CSARDLRDPAQQYF
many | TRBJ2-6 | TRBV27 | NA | TGTGCCAGCAGAAGATCTGAGGCCAACGTCCTGACTTTC | CASRRSEANVLTF
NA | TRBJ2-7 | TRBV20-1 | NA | TGCAGTGCTAGAGCCCCCGGGACCCACCACTACGAGCAGTACTTC | CSARAPGTHHYEQYF
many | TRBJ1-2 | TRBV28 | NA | TGTGCCAGCAGTATCCTTAGGTGGGGAGAAAACTATAATGGCTACACCTTC | CASSILRWGENYNGYTF
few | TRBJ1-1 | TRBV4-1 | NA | TGCGCCAGCAGCCAAGATTGGCGTTCCAACACTGAAGCTTTCTTT | CASSQDWRSNTEAFF
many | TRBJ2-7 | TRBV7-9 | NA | TGTGCCAGCAGCTTAGTGGGGGGACCCGACTCCTACGAGCAGTACTTC | CASSLVGGPDSYEQYF
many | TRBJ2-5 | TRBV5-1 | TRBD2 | TGCGCCAGCAGCTCATGGGGAGGGGAGACCCAGTACTTC | CASSSWGGETQYF
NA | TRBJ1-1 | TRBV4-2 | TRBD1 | TGTGCCAGCAGCCAAGAGACAGGGGCTTACACTGAAGCTTTCTTT | CASSQETGAYTEAFF
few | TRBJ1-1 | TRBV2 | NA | TGTGCCAGCAGCCAAGAGCCCCCCGGAGCGTCGGGGACTGAAGCTTTCTTT | CASSQEPPGASGTEAFF
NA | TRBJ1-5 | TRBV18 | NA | TGTGCCAGCTCACCGGGACACCGCTATGGGATGAATCAGCCCCAGCATTTT | CASSPGHRYGMNQPQHF